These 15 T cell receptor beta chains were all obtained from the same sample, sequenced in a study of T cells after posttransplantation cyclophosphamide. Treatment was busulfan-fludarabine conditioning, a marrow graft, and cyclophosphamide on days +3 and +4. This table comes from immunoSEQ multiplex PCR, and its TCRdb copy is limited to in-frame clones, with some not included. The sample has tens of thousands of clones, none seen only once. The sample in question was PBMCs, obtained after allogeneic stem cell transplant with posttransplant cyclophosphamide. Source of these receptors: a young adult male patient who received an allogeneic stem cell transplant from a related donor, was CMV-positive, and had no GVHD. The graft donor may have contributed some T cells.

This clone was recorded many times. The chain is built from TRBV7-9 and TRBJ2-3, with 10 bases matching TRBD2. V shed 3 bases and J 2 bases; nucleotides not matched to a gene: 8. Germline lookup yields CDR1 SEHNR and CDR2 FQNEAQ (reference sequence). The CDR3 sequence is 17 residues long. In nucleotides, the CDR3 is TGTGCCAGCAGCTTTCCCCTACTAGCGGGAAACACAGATACGCAGTATTTT. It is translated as CASSFPLLAGNTDTQYF.

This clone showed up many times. This CDR3 reads CASREGRYSGANVLTF. The CDR3 nucleotides read TGTGCCAGCAGGGAGGGGCGGTATTCTGGGGCCAACGTCCTGACTTTC. The chain carries TRBV6-6 and TRBJ2-6, with D tentatively TRBD2 (6 bases). This CDR3 has 16 amino acids. The V and J ends lost 6 bases and 1 base respectively, with 13 bases between them. Per germline, CDR1 MNHNY and CDR2 SVGAGI (reference sequence).

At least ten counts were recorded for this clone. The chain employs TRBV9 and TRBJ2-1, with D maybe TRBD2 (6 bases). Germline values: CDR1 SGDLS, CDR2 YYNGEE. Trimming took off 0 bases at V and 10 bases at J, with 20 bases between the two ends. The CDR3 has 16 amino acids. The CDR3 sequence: CASSVAQGTGVEEQFF. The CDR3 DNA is TGTGCCAGCAGCGTAGCTCAAGGAACGGGAGTAGAAGAGCAGTTCTTC.

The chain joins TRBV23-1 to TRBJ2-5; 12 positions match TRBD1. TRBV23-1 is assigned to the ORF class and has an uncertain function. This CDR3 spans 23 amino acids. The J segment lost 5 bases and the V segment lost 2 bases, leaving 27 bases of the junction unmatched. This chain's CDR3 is CASSQPLLPGTGGEDGGRETQYF. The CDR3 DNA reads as TGCGCCAGCAGTCAACCTCTCTTGCCCGGGACAGGGGGCGAAGATGGAGGGCGGGAGACCCAGTACTTC.

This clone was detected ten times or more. The CDR3 nucleotides read TGTGCCAGCAGCTTAGAGAGGGACGGGACTCCCAATGAGTATTTT. Translated: CASSLERDGTPNEYF. The J gene is TRBJ2-3, the V gene TRBV11-2; the D gene is possibly TRBD2 (6 bases). CDR3 size: 15 residues. Trimming pared 0 bases from V and 13 bases from J, leaving 20 bases between. CDR1 is SGHAT, CDR2 FQNNGV, per germline.

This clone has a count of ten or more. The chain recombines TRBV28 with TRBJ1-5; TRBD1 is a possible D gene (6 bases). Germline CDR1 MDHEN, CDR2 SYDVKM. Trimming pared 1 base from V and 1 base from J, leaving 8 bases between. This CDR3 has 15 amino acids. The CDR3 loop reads CASSLYQGSNQPQHF. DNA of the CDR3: TGTGCCAGCAGTTTATATCAGGGGAGCAATCAGCCCCAGCATTTT.

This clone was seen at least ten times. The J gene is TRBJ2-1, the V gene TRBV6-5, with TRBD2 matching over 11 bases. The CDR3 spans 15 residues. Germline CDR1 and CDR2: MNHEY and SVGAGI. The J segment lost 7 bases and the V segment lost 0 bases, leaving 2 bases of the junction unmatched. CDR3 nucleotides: TGTGCCAGCAGTTACTCTAGCGGGGGGGGGAATGAGCAGTTCTTC. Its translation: CASSYSSGGGNEQFF.

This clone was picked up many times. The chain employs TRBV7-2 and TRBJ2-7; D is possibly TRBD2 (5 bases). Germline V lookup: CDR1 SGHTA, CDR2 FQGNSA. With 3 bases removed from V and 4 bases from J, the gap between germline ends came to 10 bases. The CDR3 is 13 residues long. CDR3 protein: CASSLEVAYEQYF. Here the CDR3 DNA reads TGTGCCAGCAGCTTGGAAGTAGCGTACGAGCAGTACTTC.

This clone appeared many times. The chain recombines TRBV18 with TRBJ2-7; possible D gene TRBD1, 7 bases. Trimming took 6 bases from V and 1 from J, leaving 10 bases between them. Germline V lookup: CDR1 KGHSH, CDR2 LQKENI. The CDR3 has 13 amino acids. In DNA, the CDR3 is TGTGCCAGCTCGGCGGGACAGTCCTACGAGCAGTACTTC. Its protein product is CASSAGQSYEQYF.

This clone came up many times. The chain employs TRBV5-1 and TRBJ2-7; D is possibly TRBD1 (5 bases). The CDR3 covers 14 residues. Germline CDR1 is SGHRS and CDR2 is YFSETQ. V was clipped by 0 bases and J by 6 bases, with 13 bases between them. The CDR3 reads CASSLDDSFIEQYF. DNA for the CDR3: TGCGCCAGCAGCTTGGACGACAGTTTTATCGAGCAGTACTTC.

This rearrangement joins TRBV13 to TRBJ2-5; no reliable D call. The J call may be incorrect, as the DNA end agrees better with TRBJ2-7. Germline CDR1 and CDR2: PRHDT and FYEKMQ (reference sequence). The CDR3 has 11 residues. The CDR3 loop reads CASSLLYEQYF. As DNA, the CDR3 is TGTGCCAGCAGCTTACTCTACGAGCAGTACTTC.

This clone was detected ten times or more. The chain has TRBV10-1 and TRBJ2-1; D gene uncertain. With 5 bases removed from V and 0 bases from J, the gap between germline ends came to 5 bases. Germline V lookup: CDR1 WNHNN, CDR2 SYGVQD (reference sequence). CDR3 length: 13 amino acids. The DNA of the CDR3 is TGCGCCAGCAGTCTCAGCTCCTACAATGAGCAGTTCTTC. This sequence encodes CASSLSSYNEQFF.

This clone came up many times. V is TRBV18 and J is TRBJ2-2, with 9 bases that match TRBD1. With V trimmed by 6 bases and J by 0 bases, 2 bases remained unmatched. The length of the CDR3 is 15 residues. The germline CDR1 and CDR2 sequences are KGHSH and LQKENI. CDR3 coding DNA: TGTGCCAGCTCGCGACAGGGGGCGAACACCGGGGAGCTGTTTTTT. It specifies CASSRQGANTGELFF.

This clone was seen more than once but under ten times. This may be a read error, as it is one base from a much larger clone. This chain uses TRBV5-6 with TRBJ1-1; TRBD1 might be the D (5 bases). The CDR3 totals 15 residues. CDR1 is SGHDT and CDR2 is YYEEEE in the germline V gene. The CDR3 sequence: CAGSLAGVGDTEAFF. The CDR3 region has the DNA TGTGCCGGCAGCTTGGCGGGGGTCGGGGACACTGAAGCTTTCTTT.

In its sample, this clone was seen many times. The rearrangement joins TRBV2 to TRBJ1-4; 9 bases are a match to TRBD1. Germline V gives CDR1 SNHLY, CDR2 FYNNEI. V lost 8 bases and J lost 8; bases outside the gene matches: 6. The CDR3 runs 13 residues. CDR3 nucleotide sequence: TGTGCCAGCTTGCGGGACAGGGAGGAAAAACTGTTTTTT. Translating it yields CASLRDREEKLFF.